The T cell receptor beta chain described here comes from a study of CD8 T cells in ankylosing spondylitis. Findings and limits, study-wide: A TCR beta motif of 7 to 9 highly homologous variants seemed to mark ankylosing spondylitis blood.

The CDR3 sequence is 16 residues long. Per germline, CDR1 LGHNA and CDR2 YSLEER. V was pared by 4 bases and J by 7 bases, with 22 bases between. This clonotype was seen repeatedly, ten times or more. Its antigen is not identified. In TCRdb, the 5' RACE reads were re-called with MiXCR into one record per CDR3 protein. This table has roughly 240,000 distinct CDR3 sequences, 8% to 10% appearing once. This TCR was sampled from a female donor with ankylosing spondylitis or in good health (not recorded which). Specimen: blood, either unsorted or a sorted T cell fraction (not recorded which). The chain is built from TRBV4-3 and TRBJ1-1; D not certain. CDR3 amino acids: CASSPIPGLKSGEAFF. CDR3 nucleotide sequence: TGCGCCAGCAGCCCTATTCCGGGTCTCAAATCGGGTGAAGCTTTCTTT.